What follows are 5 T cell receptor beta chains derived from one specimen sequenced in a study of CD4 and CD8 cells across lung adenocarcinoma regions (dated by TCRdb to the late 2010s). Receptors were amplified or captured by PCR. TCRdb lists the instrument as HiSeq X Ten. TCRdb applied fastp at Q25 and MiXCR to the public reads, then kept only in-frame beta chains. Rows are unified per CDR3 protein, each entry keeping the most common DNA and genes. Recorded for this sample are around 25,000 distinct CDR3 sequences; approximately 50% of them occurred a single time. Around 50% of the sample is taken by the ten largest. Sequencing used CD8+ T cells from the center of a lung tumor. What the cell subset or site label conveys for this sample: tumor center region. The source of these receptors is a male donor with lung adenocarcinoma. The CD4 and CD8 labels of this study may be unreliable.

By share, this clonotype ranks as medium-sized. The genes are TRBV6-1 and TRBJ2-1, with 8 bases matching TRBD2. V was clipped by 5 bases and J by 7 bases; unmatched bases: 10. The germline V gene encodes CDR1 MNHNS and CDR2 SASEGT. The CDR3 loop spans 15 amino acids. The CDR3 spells CASSRISGKGNEQFF. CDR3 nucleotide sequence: TGTGCCAGCAGTCGAATTAGCGGGAAGGGAAATGAGCAGTTCTTC.

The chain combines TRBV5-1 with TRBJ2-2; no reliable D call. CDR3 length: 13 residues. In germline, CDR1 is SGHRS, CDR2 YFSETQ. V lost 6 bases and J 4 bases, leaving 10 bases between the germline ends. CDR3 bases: TGCGCCAGCAACTCAGCTGGCACCGGGGAGCTGTTTTTT. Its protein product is CASNSAGTGELFF.

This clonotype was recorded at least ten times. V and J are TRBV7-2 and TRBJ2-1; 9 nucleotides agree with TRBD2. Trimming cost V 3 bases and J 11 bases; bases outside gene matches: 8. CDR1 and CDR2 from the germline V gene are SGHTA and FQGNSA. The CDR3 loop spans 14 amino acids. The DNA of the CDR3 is TGTGCCAGCAGCTTCGGCGGGAGGGTCTTTAAGCAGTTCTTC. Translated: CASSFGGRVFKQFF.

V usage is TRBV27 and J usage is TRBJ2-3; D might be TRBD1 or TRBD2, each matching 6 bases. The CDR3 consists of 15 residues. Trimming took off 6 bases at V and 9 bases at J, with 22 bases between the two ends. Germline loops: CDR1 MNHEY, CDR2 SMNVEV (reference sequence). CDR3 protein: CASRRGLPGQETQYF. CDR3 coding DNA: TGTGCCAGCAGACGAGGACTACCGGGACAAGAGACGCAGTATTTT.

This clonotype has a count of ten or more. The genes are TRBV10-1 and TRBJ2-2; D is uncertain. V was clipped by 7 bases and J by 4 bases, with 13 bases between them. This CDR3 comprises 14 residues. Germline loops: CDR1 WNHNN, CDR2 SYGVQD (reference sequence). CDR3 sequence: CASNPKTGTGELFF. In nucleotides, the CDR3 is TGCGCCAGCAACCCCAAGACGGGCACCGGGGAGCTGTTTTTT.